This T cell receptor beta chain is drawn from a study of blood T cell repertoires in COVID-19. Study as a whole: COVID-19 samples collected from the United States, Italy and Spain covered acute and convalescent phases.

The protocol was immunoSEQ multiplex PCR, while the TCRdb copy is restricted to in-frame clones and leaves out a portion. The data show over 200,000 clones, with 83% seen just once and about 8.9% held by the top ten. Germline trimming cut 3 bases from V and 4 bases from J; bases unmatched to any gene: 8. The CDR3 loop spans 16 amino acids. Per germline, CDR1 MGHRA and CDR2 YSYEKL. The genes are TRBV4-1 and TRBJ2-7; TRBD1 matches at 11 bases. This sequence originates from a woman between 45 and 60 years old with acute or convalescent COVID-19. Source material: peripheral blood. DNA for the CDR3: TGCGCCAGCAGCCAGGATAACCGGGACAGGGGGTACGAGCAGTACTTC. Its protein is CASSQDNRDRGYEQYF.